This T cell receptor (beta chain) was identified in a study of blood T cell repertoires in COVID-19. Study information: From T cells, B-cell-depleted T cells, or PBMCs came the material, which was cDNA or gDNA.

V gave up 6 bases and J gave up 7 bases, with 9 bases separating them. The germline V gene encodes CDR1 MRHNA and CDR2 SNTAGT. This CDR3 has 12 residues. Source study methods: Using reference gene primer amplification, nucleated cell counts were estimated. Data came from immunoSEQ multiplex PCR; TCRdb stores just in-frame clones and leaves some out. D and trimming were read from the DNA, whereas the V and J calls and clone size are those reported in that table. The sample lists 130,000 to 150,000 clones, 85% to 90% occurring once. Seattle's cohort entered during active infection and was followed longitudinally.

The sequencing sample was made of peripheral blood. This TCR came from a young man with COVID-19, enrolled during active disease. This sequence joins TRBV6-4 and TRBJ2-2; a possible D gene is TRBD2 (5 bases). The CDR3, as DNA: TGTGCCAGCAGATCGGGGAACGGGGAGCTGTTTTTT. Amino acids: CASRSGNGELFF.